A single sample gave rise to the 9 T cell receptor beta chains below, sequenced in a study of blood T cell repertoires in COVID-19. The protocol was immunoSEQ multiplex PCR, while the TCRdb copy is restricted to in-frame clones and leaves out a portion. The sample has about 45,000 clones; 75% to 90% are singletons. Sequenced input: peripheral blood. Receptor source: a woman of 80 years or more in a cohort sampled during active or convalescent COVID-19.

The chain has TRBV6-1 and TRBJ1-1; tentative D call: TRBD1 (5 bases). The CDR3 is 15 amino acids. Trimming stripped 1 base from V and 5 bases from J, with 14 bases between. Germline V gene data show CDR1 as MNHNS and CDR2 as SASEGT. DNA of the CDR3: TGTGCCAGCAGTGAAGTTAAAGGGGTTGGTACTGAAGCTTTCTTT. Its translation is CASSEVKGVGTEAFF.

The chain carries TRBV5-4 and TRBJ2-5, with TRBD1 matching 10 bases. The V segment lost 4 bases and the J segment 5 bases; nucleotides outside the gene matches: 8. The CDR3 is made up of 15 amino acids. CDR1 and CDR2 from the germline V gene are SGHNT and YYREEE (reference sequence). This CDR3 reads CASSGDRGAGETQYF. The CDR3 DNA sequence: TGTGCCAGCAGCGGGGACAGGGGTGCTGGGGAGACCCAGTACTTC.

The chain combines TRBV28 with TRBJ1-2, with 9 bases that match TRBD1. Germline V gene data show CDR1 as MDHEN and CDR2 as SYDVKM. The CDR3 is made up of 13 amino acids. The ends lost 2 bases at V and 7 bases at J; junction bases unmatched: 2. The CDR3 sequence: CASSLRTGAGYTF. CDR3 coding DNA: TGTGCCAGCAGTTTAAGGACAGGGGCTGGCTACACCTTC.

The CDR3 bases are TGCGCCAGCAGCTTGGCCGAAGGACAGGGAAACTATGGCTACACCTTC. Residues: CASSLAEGQGNYGYTF. The rearrangement links TRBV5-1 to TRBJ1-2, with TRBD1 identical over 8 bases. Germline trimming cut 0 bases from V and 2 bases from J; bases unmatched to any gene: 6. The CDR3 totals 16 residues. Per the germline V gene, CDR1 is SGHRS and CDR2 is YFSETQ. Full variable domain (remainder filled in from reference TRBV5-1 and TRBJ1-2): KAGVTQTPRYLIKTRGQQVTLSCSPISGHRSVSWYQQTPGQGLQFLFEYFSETQRNKGNFPGRFSGRQFSNSRSEMNVSTLELGDSALYLCASSLAEGQGNYGYTFGSGTRLTVV.

This clone was seen a few times. The rearrangement links TRBV27 to TRBJ1-5; 11 nucleotides align to TRBD1. After removal of 3 bases from V and 13 bases from J, the junction contained 8 bases not matched to a gene. CDR3 size: 14 residues. CDR1 is MNHEY and CDR2 is SMNVEV in the germline V gene (reference sequence). The CDR3 DNA is TGTGCCAGCAGTTTGGGGACAGGGGGGGGACCGCAGCATTTT. Translating gives CASSLGTGGGPQHF.

The chain uses TRBV5-6 and TRBJ2-7; D gene ambiguous. The CDR3 spans 14 residues. CDR1 and CDR2 (germline): SGHDT, YYEEEE. V was pared by 4 bases and J by 2 bases, with 13 bases between. This CDR3 reads CASSPYYSAYEQYF. For the CDR3, the DNA is TGTGCCAGCAGCCCATATTACTCTGCCTACGAGCAGTACTTC.

CDR3 amino acids: CASSEGQGHYNEQFF. CDR3 nucleotides: TGCGCCAGCAGCGAGGGACAGGGACATTACAATGAGCAGTTCTTC. The chain is built from TRBV5-1 and TRBJ2-1, with TRBD1 identical over 9 bases. The CDR3 totals 15 residues. Trimming at V came to 4 bases and at J to 4 bases, leaving 6 bases not matched to a gene. CDR1 is SGHRS, CDR2 YFSETQ, per germline.

This clone showed up just a few times. The V gene is TRBV19, the J gene TRBJ2-1, with 8 bases identical to TRBD2. The CDR3 runs to 18 residues. The V and J ends lost 1 base and 5 bases, in that order; junction bases with no gene match: 13. Germline V gene lookup returns CDR1 LNHDA and CDR2 SQIVND (reference sequence). CDR3 region: CASSIGWRGARGHNEQFF. For the CDR3, the DNA is TGTGCCAGTAGTATAGGTTGGCGGGGGGCGAGGGGACACAATGAGCAGTTCTTC. Together with reference TRBV19 and TRBJ2-1, the CDR3 gives the full variable domain: DGGITQSPKYLFRKEGQNVTLSCEQNLNHDAMYWYRQDPGQGLRLIYYSQIVNDFQKGDIAEGYSVSREKKESFPLTVTSAQKNPTAFYLCASSIGWRGARGHNEQFFGPGTRLTVL.

The V and J genes are TRBV6-5 and TRBJ1-2; tentative D call: TRBD1 (6 bases). CDR3 length: 14 residues. V shed 0 bases and J shed 8 bases, with 13 bases lying between them. In germline, CDR1 is MNHEY, CDR2 SVGAGI. CDR3 DNA: TGTGCCAGCAGTTACTCGAGCGGGGGCCAGGGCTACACCTTC. It translates to CASSYSSGGQGYTF.